Below, one TCR beta chain is given with its context. Its recognized antigen is unknown. No much larger clone is present one base from it, and per-base qualities are unavailable. The germline V gene encodes CDR1 LGHDT and CDR2 YNNKEL (reference sequence). The V end loses 1 base and the J end loses 1 base, and a stretch of 9 bases separates them. Its CDR3 holds 15 amino acids, cysteine through phenylalanine. Solely the CDR3 DNA is kept, with 45 bases framed from the first base. Taken with the paper, the label for treatment or condition translates to: suppressive antiretroviral therapy. Lysates of CMV-infected fibroblasts at about 9.3 ug/mL were used to stimulate the cells. Sorting of responding CD4+ T cells was based on upregulation of both CD40 ligand and CD69. Participants were HIV-1-infected adults who started suppressive ART during chronic infection. For at least 4 years, the participants' plasma HIV-1 RNA had been undetectable, below 50 copies/mL. To be included, a participant needed positive CMV serology and a CD4+ T cell count above 400 cells/uL. Before stimulation, PBMCs were isolated using density centrifugation and then depleted of CD8+ T cells. Stimulation of CD8-depleted PBMCs was carried out for approximately 20 hours with anti-CD28/CD49d costimulation, CD40-blocking antibody and enfuvirtide, to prevent new infections. Sorting was done on either a Beckman Coulter MoFlo Legacy or an XDP sorter, and propidium iodide was used to exclude dead cells. For samples with more than one million cells, genomic DNA was extracted with the QIAamp DNA Mini Kit, and for all other samples the Quick-DNA Microprep Kit was used.

These data come from a study of persistence of HIV-infected CD4 T cells (dated by TCRdb to the early 2020s). In terms of the full investigation: The median time participants had been on suppressive ART was eight to nine years. CMV- and HIV-1 Gag-responding CD4+ T cells were isolated from ART-treated individuals so that antigen-driven clonal expansion of HIV-1-infected cells could be examined. TCRbeta sequencing assessed the clonality of all cells in each sorted population, while proviral sequencing assessed the clonality of infected cells. Apart from a couple of participants who underwent leukapheresis at a single time point, peripheral blood samples of up to roughly 180 mL were collected from participants at multiple time points. For the TCR cluster analysis across participants, about 8 participants were included for CMV and over 5 participants for Gag.

Overall results and qualifications from the work: Significantly lower TCRbeta richness was observed in CMV- and Gag-responding cells than in anti-CD3/anti-CD28-responding cells, and higher oligoclonality was observed in CMV-responding cells than in CD3/CD28-stimulated and Gag-responding cells. Within the same sorted populations, how oligoclonal the TCRs were correlated with how oligoclonal the proviruses were. Restriction of bulk TCR analyses to the rare CMV-responding cells that actually carried HIV-1 proviruses was not possible. Few individuals were included in the study, and only a limited range of antigens was tested. Antigen-responding cells were enriched for degenerate expanded CDR3beta sequences, which suggests convergent selection of CD4+ responses to CMV and Gag.

The immunoSEQ hsTCRB assay version 4 in survey mode was used to sequence TCRbeta repertoires from genomic DNA. For TCRbeta sequencing, genomic DNA was diluted to 10 ng/uL, and up to 1 ug was used per sample. The source study handled its data this way. Analysis of the TCRbeta data was done in ImmunoSeq Analyzer 3.0, and diversity was computed on productive nucleotide rearrangements. Using the Immunarch R package, lower-bound TCR diversity was estimated with the improved Chao index and clonality was estimated with the Gini coefficient. Different nucleotide rearrangements encoding the same CDR3beta amino acid sequence were treated as distinct clonotypes. TCRbeta sequences significantly enriched in antigen-responding cells relative to anti-CD3/anti-CD28-activated cells were identified by differential abundance analysis. GLIPH2 clustered TCRs by predicted peptide-MHC specificity, both within individual participants and across merged participant data sets. TCRdb mirrors the immuneACCESS table, restricted to in-frame sequences. Some clones are absent from its copies; in checked studies, under half trace to an unresolved V gene, and the reason for the others is unknown. The D gene and trimming were derived from the DNA, and the V and J assignments and clone size from that table. In this sample the table shows about 13,000 clones, roughly 70% of which occur a single time. The ten largest account for about a sixth of the sample.

This material consisted of CD4+ T cells sorted from PBMCs after approximately 19-hour stimulation, taken from a patient who received antiretroviral therapy. The sample's cell subset or site label is to be understood as: CD40L+CD69+ CD4 T cells responding to CMV lysate. The V and J genes are TRBV3-1 (or the pseudogene TRBV3-2) and TRBJ2-3; the D gene cannot be named for sure. This receptor was identified in an adult man with HIV who was CMV-seropositive. The sequenced DNA is TGTGCCAGCAGCCAAGTGGGTCGGGGCACAGATACGCAGTATTTT. This is translated as CASSQVGRGTDTQYF.